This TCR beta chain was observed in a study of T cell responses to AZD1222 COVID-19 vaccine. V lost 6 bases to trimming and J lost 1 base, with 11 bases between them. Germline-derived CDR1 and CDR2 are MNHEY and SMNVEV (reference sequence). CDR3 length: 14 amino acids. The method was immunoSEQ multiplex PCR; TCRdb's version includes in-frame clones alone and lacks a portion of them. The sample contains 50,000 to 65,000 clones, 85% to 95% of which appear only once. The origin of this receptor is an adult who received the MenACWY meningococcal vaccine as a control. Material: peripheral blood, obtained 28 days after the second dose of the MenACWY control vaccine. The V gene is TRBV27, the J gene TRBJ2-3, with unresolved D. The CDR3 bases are TGTGCCAGCAGAGGTCTAGTTGGCACAGATACGCAGTATTTT. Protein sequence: CASRGLVGTDTQYF.